The entry below gives a single T cell receptor (beta chain) sequence along with its context. The data belong to a study of cytomegalovirus exposure and HLA in healthy donors. Trimming at V came to 3 bases and at J to 6 bases, leaving 7 bases not matched to a gene. The CDR3 covers 14 residues. CDR1 and CDR2 from the germline V gene are LNHDA and SQIVND (reference sequence). The study ran its PCR with 60 Vbeta and 13 Jbeta primers. Using immunoSEQ multiplex PCR, the repertoire was profiled, and TCRdb retains in-frame clones only, with some absent. The table includes about 140,000 clones, 60% to 80% detected once.

The origin of this receptor is a woman in her thirties in good health and CMV-seronegative. The sequenced sample consisted of PBMCs. This chain uses TRBV19 with TRBJ1-2; 7 positions agree with TRBD1. The CDR3 DNA reads as TGTGCCAGTAGTATCGAGACAACAGGGGATGGCTACACCTTC. Residues: CASSIETTGDGYTF.